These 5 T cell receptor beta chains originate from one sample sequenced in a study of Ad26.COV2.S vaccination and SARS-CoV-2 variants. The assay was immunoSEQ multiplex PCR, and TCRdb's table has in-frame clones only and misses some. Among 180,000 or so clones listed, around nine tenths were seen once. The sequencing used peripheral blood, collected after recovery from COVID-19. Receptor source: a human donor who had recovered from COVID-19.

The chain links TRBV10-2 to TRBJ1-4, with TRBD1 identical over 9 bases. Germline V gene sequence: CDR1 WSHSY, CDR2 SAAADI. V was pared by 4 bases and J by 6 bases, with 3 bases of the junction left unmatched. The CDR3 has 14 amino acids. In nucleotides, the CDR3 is TGCGCCAGCAGTGGGGGACAGGGCCATGAAAAACTGTTTTTT. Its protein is CASSGGQGHEKLFF.

The CDR3, as DNA: TGTGCCAGTTCCGACAGGGGAACTAACTATGGCTACACCTTC. This encodes CASSDRGTNYGYTF. The V gene is TRBV19, the J gene TRBJ1-2; TRBD1 aligns across 8 bases. V shed 8 bases and J 0 bases; nucleotides not matched to a gene: 5. CDR1 and CDR2 (germline): LNHDA, SQIVND (reference sequence). The length of the CDR3 is 14 residues.

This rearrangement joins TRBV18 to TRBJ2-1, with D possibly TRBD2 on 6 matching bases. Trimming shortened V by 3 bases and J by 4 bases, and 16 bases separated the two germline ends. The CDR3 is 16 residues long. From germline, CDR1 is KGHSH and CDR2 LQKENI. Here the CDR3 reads CASSPGIAVNYNEQFF. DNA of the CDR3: TGTGCCAGCTCACCGGGTATAGCGGTGAATTACAATGAGCAGTTCTTC.

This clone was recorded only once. The CDR3 DNA reads as TGTGCCAGCGCGGGGAGGGCCCCCTACAATGAGCAGTTCTTC. This translates into CASAGRAPYNEQFF. The chain recombines TRBV25-1 with TRBJ2-1; 7 bases fit TRBD2. Germline loops: CDR1 MGHDK, CDR2 SYGVNS. This CDR3 is 14 amino acids long. The J segment lost 2 bases and the V segment lost 8 bases, leaving 6 bases of the junction unmatched.

The CDR3: CSVRGGTEAFF. In nucleotides, the CDR3 is TGCAGCGTCAGGGGAGGCACTGAAGCTTTCTTT. The J gene is TRBJ1-1, the V gene TRBV29-1; TRBD1 might be the D (6 bases). In germline, CDR1 is SQVTM, CDR2 ANQGSEA. The length of the CDR3 is 11 residues. V was clipped by 6 bases and J by 4 bases, with 9 bases between them.